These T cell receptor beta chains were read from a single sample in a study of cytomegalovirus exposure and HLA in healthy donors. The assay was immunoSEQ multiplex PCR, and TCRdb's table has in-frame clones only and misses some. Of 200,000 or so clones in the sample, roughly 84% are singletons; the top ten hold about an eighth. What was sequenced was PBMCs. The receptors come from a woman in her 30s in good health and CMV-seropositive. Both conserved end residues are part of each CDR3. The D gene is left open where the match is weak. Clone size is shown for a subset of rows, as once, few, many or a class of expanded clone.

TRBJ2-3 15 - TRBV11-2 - TGTGCCAGCAGCTTAGTAGCGGCTAGCACAGATACGCAGTATTTT CASSLVAASTDTQYF
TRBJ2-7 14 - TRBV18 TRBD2 TGTGCCAGCTCACCGACTAGCGGGAGTAGTGAGCAGTACTTC CASSPTSGSSEQYF
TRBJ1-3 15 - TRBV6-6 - TGTGCCAGCAGTGCCCCGGGGGGGACTGGAAACACCATATATTTT CASSAPGGTGNTIYF
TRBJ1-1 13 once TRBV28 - TGTGCCAGCAGATTACGGGGTCGGGGTGAAGCTTTCTTT CASRLRGRGEAFF
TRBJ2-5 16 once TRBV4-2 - TGTGCCAGCAGCCAAGAAGGAGAGGGCGTCTCGGAGACCCAGTACTTC CASSQEGEGVSETQYF
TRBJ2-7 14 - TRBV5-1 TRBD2 TGCGCCAGCAGCTTGGTAGTAGCGGGAGGCGAGCAGTACTTC CASSLVVAGGEQYF
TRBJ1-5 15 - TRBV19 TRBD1 TGTGCCAGTAGAACGGGACAGGGGCGCAATCAGCCCCAGCATTTT CASRTGQGRNQPQHF
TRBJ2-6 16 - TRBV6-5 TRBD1 TGTGCCAGCAGTTCCGGGACAGTCTCTGGGGCCAACGTCCTGACTTTC CASSSGTVSGANVLTF
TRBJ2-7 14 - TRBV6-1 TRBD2 TGTGCCAGCAGTGAGGGCGGGGGATCCTACGAGCAGTACTTC CASSEGGGSYEQYF
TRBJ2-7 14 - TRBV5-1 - TGCGCCAGCAGCTTGACCCCCGGGAGCTACGAGCAGTACTTC CASSLTPGSYEQYF
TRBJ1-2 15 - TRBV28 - TGTGCCAGCAGCCACGACCTACAGGGAAGCTATGGCTACACCTTC CASSHDLQGSYGYTF
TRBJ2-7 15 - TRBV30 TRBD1 TGTGCCTGGACATCGGGGACAGAACTTACCTACGAGCAGTACTTC CAWTSGTELTYEQYF
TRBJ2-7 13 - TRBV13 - TGTGCCAGCAGCTTCGGGACTCCAAGCGAGCAGTACTTC CASSFGTPSEQYF
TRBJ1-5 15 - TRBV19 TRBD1 TGTGCCAGTAGTCCTCTGCAGGGGGTTGGTGGGCCCCAGCATTTT CASSPLQGVGGPQHF
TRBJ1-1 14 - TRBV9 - TGTGCCAGCAGCGTAGGGGGGCAGAGCACTGAAGCTTTCTTT CASSVGGQSTEAFF
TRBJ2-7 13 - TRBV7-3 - TGTGCCAGCAGCGCCCCGTCTAGCTACGAGCAGTACTTC CASSAPSSYEQYF
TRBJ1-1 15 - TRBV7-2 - TGTGCCAGCAGCTTAATGCAGGGTATGAACACTGAAGCTTTCTTT CASSLMQGMNTEAFF
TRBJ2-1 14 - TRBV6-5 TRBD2 TGTGCCAGCAGTATTCAGCGGGAGTTCAATGAGCAGTTCTTC CASSIQREFNEQFF
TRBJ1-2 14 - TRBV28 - TGTGCCAGCAGTTTAGGGGCAGGGGTGCGTGGCTACACCTTC CASSLGAGVRGYTF
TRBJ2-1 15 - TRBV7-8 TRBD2 TGTGCCAGCAGTTCCTCTAGCGGGACCTACAATGAGCAGTTCTTC CASSSSSGTYNEQFF
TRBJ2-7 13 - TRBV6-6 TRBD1 TGTGCCAGCAGTCAGGACAGGGACTACGAGCAGTACTTC CASSQDRDYEQYF
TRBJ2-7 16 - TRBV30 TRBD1 TGTGCCTGGAGTCCAGGTACATTGGGACAGGGGGGCGAGCAGTACTTC CAWSPGTLGQGGEQYF
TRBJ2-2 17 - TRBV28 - TGTGCCAGCAAACTTAGTACCGGGGGGCCAATTTCCGGGGAGCTGTTTTTT CASKLSTGGPISGELFF
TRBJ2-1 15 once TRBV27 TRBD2 TGTGCCAGCAGCTTCGGGGGACTAGCTTACAATGAGCAGTTCTTC CASSFGGLAYNEQFF
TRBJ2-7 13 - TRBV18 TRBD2 TGTGCCAGCTCACCGGGGGGGGTCGACGAGCAGTACTTC CASSPGGVDEQYF
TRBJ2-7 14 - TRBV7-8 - TGTGCCAGCAGCTTAGAGCTAGCAGCCTACGAGCAGTACTTC CASSLELAAYEQYF
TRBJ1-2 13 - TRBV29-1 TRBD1 TGCAGCGCCTCGCAGGGGGAGTCCTATGGCTACACCTTC CSASQGESYGYTF
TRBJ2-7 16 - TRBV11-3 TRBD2 TGTGCCAGCAGCCCGAACGTTGCGGGGGGGCGAGAGGAGCAGTACTTC CASSPNVAGGREEQYF
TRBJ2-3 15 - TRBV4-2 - TGTGCCAGCAGCCCTGCGGAGGCTAGCACAGATACGCAGTATTTT CASSPAEASTDTQYF